Listed below are T cell receptor beta chains from one sample, sequenced in a study of T cells in Graves' hyperthyroidism and ophthalmopathy. TCRdb fed the multiplex PCR reads into MiXCR, producing one record per CDR3 protein. The table has 330,000 or so distinct CDR3 sequences, 15% to 20% seen once. Source material: blood. Every receptor here comes from a woman between 40 and 50 years old with Graves' ophthalmopathy. The CDR3 runs from the conserved cysteine through the conserved F or W. Fields, in order: V gene, clone size, J gene, D gene, CDR3 DNA, CDR3 protein. A D gene is named only where the DNA matches it firmly. The size entry is marked missing in some rows and otherwise reads once, few, many or a size class.

v_gene: TRBV7-3
abundance: -
j_gene: TRBJ2-7
d_gene: -
CDR3nt: TGTGCCAGCTCCGCCAGGCGGATAAACTACGAGCAGTACTTC
CDR3aa: CASSARRINYEQYF

v_gene: TRBV4-1
abundance: many
j_gene: TRBJ1-1
d_gene: -
CDR3nt: TGCGCCAGCAGCCCTCTTCGTGTCGGCACTGAAGCTTTCTTT
CDR3aa: CASSPLRVGTEAFF

v_gene: TRBV6-1
abundance: -
j_gene: TRBJ1-5
d_gene: -
CDR3nt: TGTGCCAGCAGCCAAGGATGGAATCAGCCCCAGCCTTTT
CDR3aa: CASSQGWNQPQPF

v_gene: TRBV29-1
abundance: many
j_gene: TRBJ2-5
d_gene: -
CDR3nt: TGCAGCGTTAAAGATCTGGAGACCCAGTACTTC
CDR3aa: CSVKDLETQYF

v_gene: TRBV11-2
abundance: many
j_gene: TRBJ2-7
d_gene: -
CDR3nt: TGTGCCAGCAGCGCCGAGGAGGCAAGGGAGTACTTC
CDR3aa: CASSAEEAREYF

v_gene: TRBV7-8
abundance: many
j_gene: TRBJ2-7
d_gene: TRBD1
CDR3nt: TGTGCCAGCAGCTCCTTGACAGGGACCCCCTACGAGCAGTACTTC
CDR3aa: CASSSLTGTPYEQYF

v_gene: TRBV28
abundance: many
j_gene: TRBJ2-5
d_gene: -
CDR3nt: TGTGCCAGCAGTTTAAGGCTGTACCAAGAGACCCAGTACTTC
CDR3aa: CASSLRLYQETQYF

v_gene: TRBV6-2/TRBV6-3
abundance: -
j_gene: TRBJ2-2
d_gene: -
CDR3nt: TGTGCCAGCAGTTGGACCCGGGACTCTAACACCGGGGAGCTGTTTTTT
CDR3aa: CASSWTRDSNTGELFF

v_gene: TRBV7-2
abundance: many
j_gene: TRBJ2-7
d_gene: -
CDR3nt: TGTGCCAGCAGCTTAGGCGGTTATGGCTACGAGCAGTACTTC
CDR3aa: CASSLGGYGYEQYF

v_gene: TRBV9
abundance: -
j_gene: TRBJ2-2
d_gene: -
CDR3nt: TGTGCCAGCAGCGTAACCCTGTCGTCCGGGGAGCTGTTTTTT
CDR3aa: CASSVTLSSGELFF

v_gene: TRBV4-1
abundance: many
j_gene: TRBJ2-7
d_gene: TRBD2
CDR3nt: TGCGCCAGCAGCCAAGGACTAGCGGGATTCTACGAGCAGTACTTC
CDR3aa: CASSQGLAGFYEQYF

v_gene: TRBV6-5
abundance: many
j_gene: TRBJ1-1
d_gene: TRBD1
CDR3nt: TGTGCCAGCAGCTCAGGGGGGCGAGGTGAAGCTTTCTTT
CDR3aa: CASSSGGRGEAFF

v_gene: TRBV7-6
abundance: many
j_gene: TRBJ2-7
d_gene: -
CDR3nt: TGTGCCAGCAGCTTAGACAGGCCCTCCTACGAGCAGTACTTC
CDR3aa: CASSLDRPSYEQYF

v_gene: TRBV28
abundance: many
j_gene: TRBJ2-6
d_gene: -
CDR3nt: TGTGCCAGCAGAGGGGGTTTCGGGGCCAACGTCCTGACTTTC
CDR3aa: CASRGGFGANVLTF

v_gene: TRBV27
abundance: many
j_gene: TRBJ2-7
d_gene: -
CDR3nt: TGTGCCAGCGCGTCGATGGGGGGACTCTACGAGCAGTACTTC
CDR3aa: CASASMGGLYEQYF

v_gene: TRBV19
abundance: many
j_gene: TRBJ1-5
d_gene: -
CDR3nt: TGTGCCAGTAGTATAGAACGGATAAGCAATCAGCCCCAGCATTTT
CDR3aa: CASSIERISNQPQHF

v_gene: TRBV6-2/TRBV6-3
abundance: many
j_gene: TRBJ2-7
d_gene: -
CDR3nt: TGTGCCAGCAGTCCTATCTTTCCTCCGCCATCTTCCTCCTACGAGCAGTACTTC
CDR3aa: CASSPIFPPPSSSYEQYF

v_gene: TRBV30
abundance: -
j_gene: TRBJ1-1
d_gene: -
CDR3nt: TGTGCCTGGTCCAATTTGGGACAAGGCAAAGCTTTCTTT
CDR3aa: CAWSNLGQGKAFF

v_gene: TRBV20-1
abundance: many
j_gene: TRBJ2-7
d_gene: TRBD1
CDR3nt: TGCAGTGCTAAAACAGGGGCCTACGAGCAGTACTTC
CDR3aa: CSAKTGAYEQYF

v_gene: TRBV28
abundance: many
j_gene: TRBJ1-1
d_gene: TRBD1
CDR3nt: TGTGCCAGCAGTTTCGCCCGGGACAGGGGTTTCGGAGCTTTCTTT
CDR3aa: CASSFARDRGFGAFF